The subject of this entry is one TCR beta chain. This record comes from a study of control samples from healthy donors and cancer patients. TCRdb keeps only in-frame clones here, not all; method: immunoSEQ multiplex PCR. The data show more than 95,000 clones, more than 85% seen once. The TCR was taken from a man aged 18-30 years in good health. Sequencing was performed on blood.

The CDR3 DNA reads TGTGCCAGCAGTTTAACCGGGAGTGATACGCAGTATTTT. Its protein is CASSLTGSDTQYF. The chain employs TRBV27 and TRBJ2-3, with a tentative D call TRBD2 (6 bases). The V gene's germline CDR1 is MNHEY and CDR2 SMNVEV (reference sequence). The germline V and J ends were trimmed by 2 bases and 6 bases, with 9 bases remaining between them. The CDR3 runs to 13 residues.